This passage covers 25 T cell receptor beta chains from one sample sequenced in a study of CD8 T cells in ankylosing spondylitis. These receptors are not linked to any known antigen. Study-level results: There was a TCR beta motif, made of eight highly homologous variants, that appeared characteristic of ankylosing spondylitis blood.

TCRdb passed the 5' RACE reads through MiXCR, listing each CDR3 protein once. Among some 840,000 distinct CDR3 sequences, roughly 10% were seen once, and the ten largest hold 0.51%. The sample consisted of blood, either unsorted or a sorted T cell fraction (not recorded which). The origin of the receptors is a male donor with ankylosing spondylitis.

This clonotype was detected only a few times. The chain couples TRBV18 to TRBJ2-7; 7 bases match TRBD1. The CDR3 is 15 amino acids. V lost 1 base and J lost 0; bases outside the gene matches: 3. Germline V gives CDR1 KGHSH, CDR2 LQKENI. The CDR3 reads CASSPQHRGSYEQYF. The DNA of the CDR3 is TGTGCCAGCTCACCACAACACAGGGGCTCCTACGAGCAGTACTTC.

In its sample, this clonotype was seen a few times. The chain couples TRBV6-5 to TRBJ2-5; possible D gene TRBD2, 5 bases. Germline CDR1 reads MNHEY; CDR2 reads SVGAGI. V shed 0 bases and J shed 5 bases, with 13 bases lying between them. CDR3 size: 15 residues. The CDR3: CASSYSRLAGETQYF. The DNA for the CDR3 is TGTGCCAGCAGTTACTCTAGGCTAGCAGGCGAGACCCAGTACTTC.

The chain has TRBV20-1 and TRBJ1-5; 9 positions agree with TRBD1. This CDR3 has 14 residues. The J segment lost 2 bases and the V segment lost 5 bases, leaving 4 bases of the junction unmatched. Germline CDR1 DFQATT, CDR2 SNEGSKA (reference sequence). The CDR3 DNA reads as TGCAGTGCTTACAGGGGGCAAGGCAATCAGCCCCAGCATTTT. As protein: CSAYRGQGNQPQHF.

This clonotype was observed a few times. The V and J genes are TRBV25-1 and TRBJ1-3; D remains unclear. Germline V CDR1 and CDR2: MGHDK, SYGVNS. CDR3 size: 13 residues. Trimming cost V 5 bases and J 1 base, with 6 bases left between them. DNA for the CDR3: TGTGCCAGCAGTCGGGCGTCTGGAAACACCATATATTTT. Translated, it gives CASSRASGNTIYF. The entire variable domain, with the rest obtained from reference TRBV25-1 and TRBJ1-3, is as follows: EADIYQTPRYLVIGTGKKITLECSQTMGHDKMYWYQQDPGMELHLIHYSYGVNSTEKGDLSSESTVSRIRTEHFPLTLESARPSHTSQYLCASSRASGNTIYFGEGSWLTVV.

This clonotype was detected only a few times. The chain links TRBV6-5 to TRBJ1-2; TRBD1 matches 8 bases. The J segment lost 4 bases and the V segment lost 0 bases, leaving 4 bases of the junction unmatched. This CDR3 has 15 residues. Looked up from germline, CDR1 is MNHEY and CDR2 is SVGAGI. The CDR3 DNA reads as TGTGCCAGCAGTTACTCGACAGGGGTGGTCTATGGCTACACCTTC. The encoded protein is CASSYSTGVVYGYTF.

This clonotype was picked up a small number of times. This chain joins TRBV6-1 and TRBJ2-1, with 9 bases that match TRBD2. The germline V gene has CDR1 MNHNS and CDR2 SASEGT. The junction had 11 bases not matched to a gene; V was cut back by 7 bases and J by 1 base. CDR3 size: 17 residues. CDR3 sequence: CASKGRSGRPSYNEQFF. In nucleotides, the CDR3 is TGTGCCAGCAAAGGGAGGAGCGGGAGGCCTTCCTACAATGAGCAGTTCTTC.

This clonotype was counted ten times or more. CDR3 sequence reads: CASSNRGYGYTF. The CDR3 bases are TGTGCCAGCAGCAACAGGGGCTATGGCTACACCTTC. The rearrangement joins TRBV6-5 to TRBJ1-2, with TRBD1 identical over 7 bases. J was trimmed by 4 bases and V by 6 bases; bases with no gene match: 2. Germline-derived CDR1 and CDR2 are MNHEY and SVGAGI. This CDR3 is built from 12 residues.

This clonotype was counted between two and nine times. The genes are TRBV10-3 and TRBJ1-5; TRBD1 aligns across 10 bases. The germline V gene encodes CDR1 ENHRY and CDR2 SYGVKD. Trimming removed 2 bases from V and 6 bases from J; junction bases left unmatched: 4. This CDR3 is 15 amino acids long. This CDR3 reads CAISERQGAGQPQHF. The CDR3 DNA sequence: TGTGCCATCAGTGAGAGACAGGGGGCGGGTCAGCCCCAGCATTTT.

The rearrangement uses TRBV4-1 and TRBJ1-2; weak D call: TRBD1 (5 bases). This CDR3 comprises 17 residues. The V end lost 0 bases, the J end lost 7 bases, and 21 bases lay between the germline ends. Germline V lookup: CDR1 MGHRA, CDR2 YSYEKL. The CDR3 sequence is CASSQDQRGAGLGGYTF. The CDR3 nucleotides read TGCGCCAGCAGCCAAGACCAGCGCGGGGCCGGGCTCGGTGGCTACACCTTC.

This clonotype has a handful of counts. Here the CDR3 DNA reads TGTGCCAGCAGCTTAGCTAGCGCAAATCCCTACGAGCAGTACTTC. Translating it yields CASSLASANPYEQYF. This rearrangement joins TRBV7-2 to TRBJ2-7, with D possibly TRBD2 on 5 matching bases. The CDR3 covers 15 residues. The germline gives CDR1 SGHTA, CDR2 FQGNSA. V lost 0 bases, J lost 2 bases, and 11 bases lay in between. Supplemented by reference TRBV7-2 and TRBJ2-7, the full variable domain reads GAGVSQSPSNKVTEKGKDVELRCDPISGHTALYWYRQSLGQGLEFLIYFQGNSAPDKSGLPSDRFSAERTGGSVSTLTIQRTQQEDSAVYLCASSLASANPYEQYFGPGTRLTVT.

V usage is TRBV6-2 or TRBV6-3 and J usage is TRBJ2-7; D might be TRBD2 (6 bases). Germline V lookup: CDR1 MNHEY, CDR2 SVGEGT. V lost 2 bases and J lost 4, with 18 bases in between. The CDR3 loop spans 16 amino acids. CDR3 protein: CASSYRVVAAFYEQYF. DNA of the CDR3: TGTGCCAGCAGTTACCGTGTGGTAGCGGCGTTTTACGAGCAGTACTTC.

The rearrangement uses TRBV10-3 and TRBJ2-3; 8 bases are shared with TRBD2. CDR1 is ENHRY, CDR2 SYGVKD, per germline. The J segment lost 2 bases and the V segment lost 8 bases, leaving 3 bases of the junction unmatched. The CDR3 is 13 residues long. CDR3 sequence reads: CAILSGNTDTQYF. For the CDR3, the DNA is TGTGCCATCCTTAGCGGGAACACAGATACGCAGTATTTT.

This clonotype was counted a single time. This chain connects TRBV23-1 to TRBJ1-5; 8 nucleotides agree with TRBD1. TRBV23-1 is sorted into the ORF group, with uncertain function. CDR3 length equals 16 residues. With V trimmed by 2 bases and J by 4 bases, 7 bases remained unmatched. CDR3 residues: CASSQPPTGVNQPQHF. DNA for the CDR3: TGCGCCAGCAGTCAACCACCGACAGGGGTGAATCAGCCCCAGCATTTT.

Many counts were recorded for this clonotype. This rearrangement joins TRBV4-2 to TRBJ2-7, with no clear D. The CDR3 sequence is 13 residues long. V was shortened by 4 bases and J by 3 bases, with 10 bases between the two germline ends. Looked up from germline, CDR1 is LGHNA and CDR2 is YNFKEQ. CDR3 region: CASSPVPLYEQYF. CDR3 nucleotides: TGTGCCAGCAGCCCCGTTCCCCTCTACGAGCAGTACTTC.

This clonotype was seen a handful of times. J is TRBJ2-1 and V is TRBV20-1; TRBD2 agrees at 8 bases. Germline V CDR1 and CDR2: DFQATT, SNEGSKA (reference sequence). V dropped 6 bases and J dropped 2; count of bases not matched to a gene: 6. CDR3 size: 14 residues. This CDR3 reads CSALSGTAYNEQFF. The CDR3 nucleotides read TGCAGTGCGCTTAGCGGGACGGCCTACAATGAGCAGTTCTTC.

This clonotype was counted only a few times. The V and J genes are TRBV20-1 and TRBJ1-5; D gene uncertain. The CDR3 has 14 residues. CDR1 is DFQATT and CDR2 is SNEGSKA in the germline V gene (reference sequence). V dropped 3 bases and J dropped 0 bases, with 9 bases sitting between them. CDR3 DNA sequence: TGCAGTGCTAGGCCCGGTTATAGCAATCAGCCCCAGCATTTT. Translation gives CSARPGYSNQPQHF.

This clonotype appeared a few times. The CDR3 nucleotides are TGTGCCATCAGTAAGGTGCAAGAGACCCAGTACTTC. This gives the protein CAISKVQETQYF. The rearrangement links TRBV10-3 to TRBJ2-5; no clear D gene. Trimming cost V 5 bases and J 2 bases, with 6 bases left between them. Germline loops: CDR1 ENHRY, CDR2 SYGVKD. This CDR3 has 12 amino acids.

This clonotype was seen only a few times. The rearrangement joins TRBV7-9 to TRBJ2-5; D unresolved. The CDR3 consists of 15 residues. Germline V gene sequence: CDR1 SEHNR, CDR2 FQNEAQ (reference sequence). Trimming removed 7 bases from V and 1 base from J, with 16 bases in between. The CDR3 spells CASTQQDRSQETQYF. CDR3 nucleotide sequence: TGTGCCAGCACCCAACAAGACCGTTCCCAAGAGACCCAGTACTTC.

The V gene is TRBV10-3, the J gene TRBJ2-5; tentative D call: TRBD2 (5 bases). The CDR3 extends over 13 amino acids. Germline V gene sequence: CDR1 ENHRY, CDR2 SYGVKD. V was shortened by 11 bases and J by 5 bases, with 18 bases between the two germline ends. In nucleotides, the CDR3 is TGTGCCTACGGTCGAGGGCTAGAGGAGACCCAGTACTTC. This translates into CAYGRGLEETQYF.

This clonotype occurred a few times. The rearrangement links TRBV2 to TRBJ2-1; 7 bases agree with TRBD2. The length of the CDR3 is 15 residues. From germline, CDR1 is SNHLY and CDR2 FYNNEI. After removal of 2 bases from V and 0 bases from J, the junction contained 1 base not matched to a gene. The CDR3 loop is CASSEIAGSYNEQFF. CDR3 nucleotides: TGTGCCAGCAGTGAAATAGCGGGCTCCTACAATGAGCAGTTCTTC. The full variable domain, completed using reference TRBV2 and TRBJ2-1, is EPEVTQTPSHQVTQMGQEVILRCVPISNHLYFYWYRQILGQKVEFLVSFYNNEISEKSEIFDDQFSVERPDGSNFTLKIRSTKLEDSAMYFCASSEIAGSYNEQFFGPGTRLTVL.

J is TRBJ1-1 and V is TRBV20-1; no clear D. There are 13 residues in the CDR3. The V end lost 2 bases, the J end lost 7 bases, and 14 bases lay between the germline ends. Germline CDR1 DFQATT, CDR2 SNEGSKA (reference sequence). As DNA, the CDR3 is TGCAGTGCTAGACGGACGGTCACAATTGAAGCTTTCTTT. Protein product: CSARRTVTIEAFF.

There are a few counts of this clonotype. The chain joins TRBV6-1 to TRBJ2-2; 7 bases are shared with TRBD1. The germline V gene encodes CDR1 MNHNS and CDR2 SASEGT. The V and J ends lost 5 bases and 7 bases, in that order; junction bases with no gene match: 7. The CDR3 spans 14 residues. CDR3 in DNA: TGTGCCAGCAGTAGACAGGGACAAGGCGGGGAGCTGTTTTTT. Translation: CASSRQGQGGELFF.

This clonotype was seen a handful of times. The chain is built from TRBV20-1 and TRBJ2-1; a possible D gene is TRBD2 (6 bases). Germline values: CDR1 DFQATT, CDR2 SNEGSKA (reference sequence). The CDR3 contains 16 residues. V lost 1 base, J lost 0 bases, and 13 bases lay in between. CDR3 sequence: CSARGGGASSYNEQFF. CDR3 in DNA: TGCAGTGCTAGAGGGGGCGGGGCGAGCTCCTACAATGAGCAGTTCTTC.

A few counts support this clonotype. The chain employs TRBV5-4 and TRBJ2-1, with 14 bases aligning to TRBD2. Germline V gene data show CDR1 as SGHNT and CDR2 as YYREEE (reference sequence). The CDR3 has 14 residues. The CDR3 coding sequence is TGTGCTTGCACCCCCGGGACTAGCGGGAGTGAGCAGTTCTTC. Residues: CACTPGTSGSEQFF.

This clonotype turned up a few times. The V gene is TRBV20-1, the J gene TRBJ2-3, with D maybe TRBD1 (6 bases). CDR3 length: 17 amino acids. Trimming pared 3 bases from V and 1 base from J, leaving 20 bases between. Germline CDR1 DFQATT, CDR2 SNEGSKA (reference sequence). In DNA form, the CDR3 reads TGCAGTGCTAGTCGTAAACGGGACACCTTGCGCACAGATACGCAGTATTTT. Residues: CSASRKRDTLRTDTQYF.